This is a list of T cell receptor beta chains from one sample in a study of vaccination effects on CD4 cells after COVID-19. The assay was immunoSEQ multiplex PCR, and TCRdb's table has in-frame clones only and misses some. Of over 80,000 clones listed, roughly 73% were seen once; the top ten hold more than 0.85%. These receptors lack a known antigen. The sample was CD4+ T cells from PBMCs cultured with HCoV-OC43 spike peptides, taken after COVID-19 vaccination. The receptors here all came from a human donor who received a COVID-19 vaccine. CDR3s include the opening cysteine and the closing phenylalanine or tryptophan. D genes are given only for firm matches. Clone size is stated in some rows and not others, as once, few, many or a class when expanded.

cdr3_aa	cdr3_nt	v_call	clone_size	d_call	j_call
CASSPRGGFYTDTQYF	TGTGCCAGCAGCCCTAGGGGGGGCTTCTACACAGATACGCAGTATTTT	TRBV7-3	NA	NA	TRBJ2-3
CAWSSPRLDSPLHF	TGTGCCTGGAGTTCCCCCCGTTTGGATTCACCCCTCCACTTT	TRBV30	NA	NA	TRBJ1-6
CASRGLNTEAFF	TGCGCCAGCAGGGGTCTGAACACTGAAGCTTTCTTT	TRBV10-2	NA	NA	TRBJ1-1
CASSTNAGAFNEQFF	TGCGCCAGCAGCACGAACGCGGGGGCCTTCAATGAGCAGTTCTTC	TRBV5-1	NA	NA	TRBJ2-1
CASSLGPIGTDTQYF	TGTGCCAGCAGCCTCGGGCCGATTGGGACAGATACGCAGTATTTT	TRBV5-5	NA	NA	TRBJ2-3
CASRPGGNTGELFF	TGTGCCAGCAGACCCGGGGGGAACACCGGGGAGCTGTTTTTT	TRBV7-2	few	NA	TRBJ2-2
CASSDDRGTGELFF	TGTGCCAGCAGTGATGACAGGGGGACCGGGGAGCTGTTTTTT	TRBV7-3	NA	TRBD1	TRBJ2-2
CASSERRQGINQPQHF	TGTGCCAGCAGTGAAAGGAGACAGGGTATCAATCAGCCCCAGCATTTT	TRBV2	NA	TRBD1	TRBJ1-5
CASSLPGLAGSYNEQFF	TGCGCCAGCAGCTTGCCGGGACTAGCGGGGTCCTACAATGAGCAGTTCTTC	TRBV5-1	NA	TRBD2	TRBJ2-1
CASSPPTAYQETQYF	TGCGCCAGCAGCCCCCCCACCGCATACCAAGAGACCCAGTACTTC	TRBV5-1	NA	NA	TRBJ2-5
CASSQEMARQGGAGELFF	TGCGCCAGCAGCCAAGAGATGGCGCGACAGGGGGGGGCCGGGGAGCTGTTTTTT	TRBV4-1	NA	TRBD1	TRBJ2-2
CASSQTGGPYNEQFF	TGTGCCAGCAGCCAAACAGGGGGTCCCTACAATGAGCAGTTCTTC	TRBV28	NA	TRBD1	TRBJ2-1
CASSTGGETQYF	TGTGCCAGCAGCACTGGAGGGGAGACCCAGTACTTC	TRBV21-1	NA	NA	TRBJ2-5
CSVEAGMNTEAFF	TGCAGCGTTGAGGCAGGAATGAACACTGAAGCTTTCTTT	TRBV29-1	few	NA	TRBJ1-1
CASSLSTGTDTQYF	TGCGCCAGCAGCTTGTCGACAGGCACAGATACGCAGTATTTT	TRBV5-1	few	NA	TRBJ2-3
CASREGPGSQPQHF	TGTGCCAGTCGCGAGGGGCCAGGGTCTCAGCCCCAGCATTTT	TRBV19	NA	NA	TRBJ1-5
CASSQVPDRYQPQHF	TGTGCCAGCAGCCAAGTACCAGACCGTTATCAGCCCCAGCATTTT	TRBV3-1/TRBV3-2	NA	NA	TRBJ1-5
CASSGTGGRGTDTQYF	TGTGCCAGCAGCGGCACAGGGGGCCGGGGTACAGATACGCAGTATTTT	TRBV9	NA	TRBD1	TRBJ2-3
CASSPGVRGPTDTQYF	TGTGCCAGCAGCCCTGGGGTGCGGGGGCCCACAGATACGCAGTATTTT	TRBV7-3	few	NA	TRBJ2-3
CASSDLKDQAETQYF	TGTGCCAGCAGTGACTTGAAGGACCAGGCAGAGACCCAGTACTTC	TRBV2	NA	NA	TRBJ2-5
CASTEHLNTEAFF	TGTGCCAGCACCGAGCACCTGAACACTGAAGCTTTCTTT	TRBV6-5	NA	NA	TRBJ1-1
CASSLGSQANAFF	TGCGCCAGCAGCCTGGGTTCTCAAGCGAACGCTTTCTTT	TRBV5-1	NA	NA	TRBJ1-1
CATSDFWGDQETQYF	TGTGCCACCAGTGATTTTTGGGGGGACCAAGAGACCCAGTACTTC	TRBV24-1	once	NA	TRBJ2-5
CSVKGATVWEKLFF	TGCAGCGTTAAAGGGGCGACGGTATGGGAAAAACTGTTTTTT	TRBV29-1	NA	NA	TRBJ1-4
CASSTWTGRETNEKLFF	TGCGCCAGCAGCACCTGGACAGGGCGCGAAACTAATGAAAAACTGTTTTTT	TRBV5-1	NA	TRBD1	TRBJ1-4
CASSLGRQGENSPLHF	TGTGCCAGCAGTTTAGGGAGGCAGGGCGAAAATTCACCCCTCCACTTT	TRBV27	few	NA	TRBJ1-6
CASSLAQKNTGELFF	TGCGCCAGCAGCTTGGCCCAGAAGAACACCGGGGAGCTGTTTTTT	TRBV5-1	NA	NA	TRBJ2-2